Following are 2 T cell receptor beta chains from one sample sequenced in a study of blood T cell repertoires in COVID-19. The assay was immunoSEQ multiplex PCR, and TCRdb's table has in-frame clones only and misses some. The sample contains about 160,000 clones, 80% to 95% of which appear only once. Sample: peripheral blood. Source of these receptors: a woman aged 55-75 years with COVID-19, enrolled during active disease.

The V call is TRBV5-1, the J call TRBJ1-1, with TRBD1 as a possible D gene (5 bases). CDR3 length: 14 amino acids. The V end was cut by 6 bases, the J end by 5 bases, with 17 bases between. Germline assignment: CDR1 SGHRS and CDR2 YFSETQ. The CDR3 bases are TGCGCCAGCAATGGGGGGAGAGGAGAAACTGAAGCTTTCTTT. Translation: CASNGGRGETEAFF.

This chain uses TRBV7-9 with TRBJ1-5; 8 bases fit TRBD1. This CDR3 contains 15 residues. Per germline, CDR1 SEHNR and CDR2 FQNEAQ (reference sequence). Germline trimming cut 5 bases from V and 5 bases from J; bases unmatched to any gene: 8. CDR3 sequence reads: CASSERTGLDQPQHF. Here the CDR3 DNA reads TGTGCCAGCAGCGAACGGACAGGGCTGGATCAGCCCCAGCATTTT.